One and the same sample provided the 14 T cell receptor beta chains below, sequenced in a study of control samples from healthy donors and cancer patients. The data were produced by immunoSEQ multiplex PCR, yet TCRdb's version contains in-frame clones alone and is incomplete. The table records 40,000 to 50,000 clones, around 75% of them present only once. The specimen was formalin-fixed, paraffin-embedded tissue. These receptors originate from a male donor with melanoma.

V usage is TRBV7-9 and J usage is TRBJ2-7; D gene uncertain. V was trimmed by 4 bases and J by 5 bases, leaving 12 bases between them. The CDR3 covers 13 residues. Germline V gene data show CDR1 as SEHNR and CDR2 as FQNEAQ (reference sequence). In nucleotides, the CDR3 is TGTGCCAGCAGCTCTCGACAAGATAACGAGCAGTACTTC. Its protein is CASSSRQDNEQYF.

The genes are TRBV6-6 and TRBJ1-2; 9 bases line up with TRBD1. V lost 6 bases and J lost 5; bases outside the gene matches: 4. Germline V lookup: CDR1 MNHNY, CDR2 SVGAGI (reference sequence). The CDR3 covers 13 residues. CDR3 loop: CASRNRGRYGYTF. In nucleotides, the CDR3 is TGTGCCAGCAGAAACAGGGGGCGATATGGCTACACCTTC.

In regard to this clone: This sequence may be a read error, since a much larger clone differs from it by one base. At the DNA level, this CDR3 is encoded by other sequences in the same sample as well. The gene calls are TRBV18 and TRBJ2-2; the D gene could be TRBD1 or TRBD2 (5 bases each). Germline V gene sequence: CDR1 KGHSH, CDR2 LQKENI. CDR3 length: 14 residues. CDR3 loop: CASSLGLGAGELFF. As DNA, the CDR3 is TGTGCCAGCTCACTTGGATTAGGGGCCGGGGAGTTGTTTTTT.

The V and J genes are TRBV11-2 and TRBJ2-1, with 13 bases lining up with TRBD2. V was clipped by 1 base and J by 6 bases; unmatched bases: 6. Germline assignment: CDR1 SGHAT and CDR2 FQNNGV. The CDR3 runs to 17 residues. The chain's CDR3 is CASSLGTSGGLRNEQFF. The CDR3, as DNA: TGTGCCAGCAGCTTAGGGACTAGCGGGGGATTACGCAATGAGCAGTTCTTC. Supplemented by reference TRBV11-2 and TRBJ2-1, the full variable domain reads EAGVAQSPRYKIIEKRQSVAFWCNPISGHATLYWYQQILGQGPKLLIQFQNNGVVDDSQLPKDRFSAERLKGVDSTLKIQPAKLEDSAVYLCASSLGTSGGLRNEQFFGPGTRLTVL.

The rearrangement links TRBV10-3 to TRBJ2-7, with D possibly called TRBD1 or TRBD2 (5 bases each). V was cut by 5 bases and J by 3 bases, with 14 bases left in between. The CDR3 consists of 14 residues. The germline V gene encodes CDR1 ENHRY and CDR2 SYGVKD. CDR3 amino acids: CAISQRGGYYEQYF. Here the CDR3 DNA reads TGTGCCATCAGTCAACGGGGCGGGTACTACGAGCAGTACTTC.

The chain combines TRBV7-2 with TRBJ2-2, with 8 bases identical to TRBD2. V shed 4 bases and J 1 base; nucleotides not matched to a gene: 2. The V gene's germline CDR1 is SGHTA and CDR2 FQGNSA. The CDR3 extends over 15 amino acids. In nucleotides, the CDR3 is TGTGCCAGCAGCTCGGGACTAGGGAACACCGGGGAGCTGTTTTTT. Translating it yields CASSSGLGNTGELFF.

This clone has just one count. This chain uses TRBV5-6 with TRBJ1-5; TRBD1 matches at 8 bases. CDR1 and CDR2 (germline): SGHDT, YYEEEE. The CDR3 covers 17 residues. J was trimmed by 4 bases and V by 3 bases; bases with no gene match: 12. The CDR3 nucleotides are TGTGCCAGCAGCTCAAGGACAGGGCGGATTCGGAATCAGCCCCAGCATTTT. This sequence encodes CASSSRTGRIRNQPQHF.

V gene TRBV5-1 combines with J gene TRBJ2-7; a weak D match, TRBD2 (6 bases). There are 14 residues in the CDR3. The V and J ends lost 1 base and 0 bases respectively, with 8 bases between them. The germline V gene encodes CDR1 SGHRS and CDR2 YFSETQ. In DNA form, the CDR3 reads TGCGCCAGCAGCTTGACTAGCAGCTCCTACGAGCAGTACTTC. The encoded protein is CASSLTSSSYEQYF.

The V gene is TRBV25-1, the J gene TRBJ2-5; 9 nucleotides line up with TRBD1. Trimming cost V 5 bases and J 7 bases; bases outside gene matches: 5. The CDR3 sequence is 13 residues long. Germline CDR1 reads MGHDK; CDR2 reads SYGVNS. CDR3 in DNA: TGTGCCAGCAGTACAGGGGGCATAGGGACCCAGTACTTC. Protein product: CASSTGGIGTQYF.

CDR3 DNA sequence: TGTGCCAGCAGTGGCGGGGGCGAGACCCAGTACTTC. It is translated as CASSGGGETQYF. The chain joins TRBV2 to TRBJ2-5, with a possible D match to TRBD2 (7 bases). Germline lookup yields CDR1 SNHLY and CDR2 FYNNEI. V lost 4 bases and J 5 bases, leaving 8 bases between the germline ends. The CDR3 sequence is 12 residues long.

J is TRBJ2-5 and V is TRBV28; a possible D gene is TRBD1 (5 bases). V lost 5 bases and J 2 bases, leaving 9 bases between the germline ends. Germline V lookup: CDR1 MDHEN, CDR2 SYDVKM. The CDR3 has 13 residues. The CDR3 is CASSGHQQETQYF. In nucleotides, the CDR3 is TGTGCCAGCAGTGGACACCAACAAGAGACCCAGTACTTC. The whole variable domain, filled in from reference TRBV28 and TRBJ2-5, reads DVKVTQSSRYLVKRTGEKVFLECVQDMDHENMFWYRQDPGLGLRLIYFSYDVKMKEKGDIPEGYSVSREKKERFSLILESASTNQTSMYLCASSGHQQETQYFGPGTRLLVL.

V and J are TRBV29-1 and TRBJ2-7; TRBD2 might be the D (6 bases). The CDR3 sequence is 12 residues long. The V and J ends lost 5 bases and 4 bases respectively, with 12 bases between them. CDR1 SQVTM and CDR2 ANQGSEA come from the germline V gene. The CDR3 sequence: CSVRKTSYEQYF. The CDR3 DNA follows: TGCAGCGTTCGCAAGACTAGTTACGAGCAGTACTTC.

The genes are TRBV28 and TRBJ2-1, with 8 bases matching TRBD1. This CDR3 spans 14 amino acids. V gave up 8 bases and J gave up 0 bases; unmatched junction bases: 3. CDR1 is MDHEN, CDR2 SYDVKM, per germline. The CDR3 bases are TGTGCCAGCTGGGACAGGAGCTCCTACAATGAGCAGTTCTTC. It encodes CASWDRSSYNEQFF.

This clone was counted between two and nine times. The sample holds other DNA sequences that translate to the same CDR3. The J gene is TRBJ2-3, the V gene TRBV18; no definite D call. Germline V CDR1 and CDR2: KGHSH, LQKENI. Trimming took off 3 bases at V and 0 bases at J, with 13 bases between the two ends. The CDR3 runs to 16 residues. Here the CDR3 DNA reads TGTGCCAGCTCACCTGAGTTGGCGGCTAGCACAGATACGCAGTATTTT. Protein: CASSPELAASTDTQYF.